This entry features one TCR beta chain sequence. Its antigen is not identified. This was a deep-level run. For each subset, genomic DNA was distributed in equal portions over several immunoSEQ plates. Clones were read by immunoSEQ multiplex PCR, and TCRdb kept only the in-frame ones, dropping some. The sample records under 2.5 million clones, around 93% being singletons. This entry comes from a study of shared clonotypes between healthy human individuals. Notes on the study in general: Clonotype sharing among donors was thought likely to change with sequencing depth. Non-shared clonotypes had lower generation probabilities than those shared by all four donors.

Trimming removed 2 bases from V and 0 bases from J, with 11 bases in between. The CDR3 is 16 amino acids. CDR1 SGHAT and CDR2 FQDESV come from the germline V gene (reference sequence). The gene calls are TRBV11-1 and TRBJ2-1; D is possibly TRBD2 (5 bases). Sample: naive CD4+ T cells from PBMCs. Subset specified: CD45RA+ positively selected. The TCR originated in a young man in good health. Some clones in this sample may be carry-over from other donors' samples. The CDR3 region has the DNA TGTGCCAGCAGCTTAAGGACTCTTCTCTCCTACAATGAGCAGTTCTTC. Its translation: CASSLRTLLSYNEQFF.